This T cell receptor (beta chain) appears in the sequencing data of a study of neurological immune-mediated disorders. Study-level points and caveats: Levels of TCR clonal expansion peaked in HTLV-1-associated myelopathy and reached their lowest in multiple sclerosis, under those of healthy controls.

TCRdb ran MiXCR on the 5' RACE reads and lists one entry per CDR3 protein. The table shows around 44,000 distinct CDR3 sequences, with roughly 15% occurring only once. This clonotype has more than one count but fewer than ten. No antigen is known for it. V gave up 4 bases and J gave up 1 base, with 10 bases separating them. The CDR3 spans 14 residues. The chain joins TRBV12-3 or TRBV12-4 to TRBJ1-1; D might be TRBD1 (5 bases). This sequence was found in a woman between 55 and 75 years old with HTLV-1-associated myelopathy (HAM/TSP). The sequencing sample was made of CD4+ T cells from blood. The chain's CDR3 is CASSYRTGNTEAFF. In DNA, the CDR3 is TGTGCCAGCAGTTATCGTACAGGGAACACTGAAGCTTTCTTT.